This entry lists 7 T cell receptor beta chains sequenced from one sample in a study of T cells in women clearing cervical HPV infection (dated by TCRdb to 2016 to 2019). The protocol used for the library was the immunoSEQ multiplex PCR assay. The source is immuneACCESS, and TCRdb retained only in-frame sequences with V and J called. Part of the clones is not carried over; for the studies checked, unresolved V genes explain less than half of this, and the remainder is unexplained. This sample's table contains tens of thousands of clones. The ten largest clones take up 22% of the sample. The specimen was blood buffy coat. These TCRs come from a woman between 18 and 69 years old with a cervical HPV16 infection that either progressed to CIN3+ or cleared (not recorded which).

Of note for this clone: The read terminates 3 residues before the CDR3 end, so the remaining end is supplied by the germline J gene. The J gene is TRBJ2-3, the V gene TRBV6-2 or TRBV6-3; 9 nucleotides agree with TRBD1. The length of the CDR3 is 16 residues. Per the germline V gene, CDR1 is MNHEY and CDR2 is SVGEGT. CDR3 loop: CASSYVVGTGYQPQYF. The sequenced CDR3 bases are TGTGCCAGCAGTTACGTGGTCGGGACAGGGTATCAGCCG.

Remarks on this clone: The read terminates 3 residues ahead of where the CDR3 ends, so the germline J gene completes it. V gene TRBV7-6 combines with J gene TRBJ2-5, with unresolved D. The CDR3 is 13 residues long. V gave up 4 bases and J gave up 5 bases, with 11 bases separating them. CDR1 and CDR2 (germline): SGHVS, FNYEAQ. CDR3 DNA (partial): TGTGCCAGCAGCTCTGCGGTATGGGAGACC. It specifies CASSSAVWET. In full, the CDR3 is CASSSAVWETQYF. The full variable domain, rest sourced from reference TRBV7-6 and TRBJ2-5, is GAGVSQSPRYKVTKRGQDVALRCDPISGHVSLYWYRQALGQGPEFLTYFNYEAQQDKSGLPNDRFSAERPEGSISTLTIQRTEQRDSAMYRCASSSAVWETQYFGPGTRLLVL.

As concerns this clone: The CDR3 is cut off 3 residues early in the read; its end comes from the germline J gene. The chain carries TRBV15 and TRBJ2-5; weak D call: TRBD1 (6 bases). V dropped 4 bases and J dropped 1 base, with 13 bases sitting between them. This CDR3 comprises 15 residues. From germline, CDR1 is LNHNV and CDR2 YYDKDF (reference sequence). The CDR3: CATSKGRGGQETQYF. CDR3 DNA, as far as it was read: TGTGCCACCAGCAAGGGTAGAGGGGGCCAAGAGACC.

With respect to this clone: The CDR3 is cut off 3 residues early in the read; its end comes from the germline J gene. The chain joins TRBV6-4 to TRBJ2-1, with D perhaps TRBD2 (7 bases). CDR1 and CDR2 from the germline V gene are MRHNA and SNTAGT. This CDR3 region has 15 residues. V gave up 3 bases and J gave up 3 bases, with 12 bases separating them. Here the CDR3 reads CASSEEGGGYNEQFF. The CDR3 DNA, read in part, is TGTGCCAGCAGTGAAGAGGGAGGGGGCTACAATGAG.

Remarks on this clone: The read is 3 residues too short to cover the CDR3 end, so that end is filled in from the germline J gene. This chain uses TRBV19 with TRBJ2-3; 9 positions match TRBD2. Germline V lookup: CDR1 LNHDA, CDR2 SQIVND (reference sequence). The CDR3 sequence is 14 residues long. The sequenced part of the CDR3 DNA is TGTGCCAGTAGTATCCGGCGGGAGGGCCGGACG. It encodes CASSIRREGRT. The entire CDR3 protein reads CASSIRREGRTQYF.

Notes on this clone: The observed sequence ends 3 residues before the CDR3 terminus, with the missing tail filled in from the germline J gene. The chain uses TRBV19 and TRBJ1-1, with D possibly being TRBD1 (5 bases). Germline V gives CDR1 LNHDA, CDR2 SQIVND (reference sequence). This CDR3 contains 13 residues. Trimming pared 3 bases from V and 3 bases from J, leaving 8 bases between. The covered CDR3 bases are TGTGCCAGTAGTATGTGGGACTACACTGAA. Translating gives CASSMWDYTE. The entire CDR3 reads CASSMWDYTEAFF.

About this clone: The sequenced fragment ends 3 residues before the CDR3 boundary, so the rest is inferred from the germline J gene. This chain connects TRBV5-1 to TRBJ1-2; TRBD1 agrees at 7 bases. Germline V gene lookup returns CDR1 SGHRS and CDR2 YFSETQ. The CDR3 length is 14 residues. Trimming removed 0 bases from V and 7 bases from J; junction bases left unmatched: 6. Here the CDR3 reads CASSLAGSGGGYTF. The CDR3 DNA, read in part, is TGCGCCAGCAGCTTGGCCGGATCAGGGGGTGGC.